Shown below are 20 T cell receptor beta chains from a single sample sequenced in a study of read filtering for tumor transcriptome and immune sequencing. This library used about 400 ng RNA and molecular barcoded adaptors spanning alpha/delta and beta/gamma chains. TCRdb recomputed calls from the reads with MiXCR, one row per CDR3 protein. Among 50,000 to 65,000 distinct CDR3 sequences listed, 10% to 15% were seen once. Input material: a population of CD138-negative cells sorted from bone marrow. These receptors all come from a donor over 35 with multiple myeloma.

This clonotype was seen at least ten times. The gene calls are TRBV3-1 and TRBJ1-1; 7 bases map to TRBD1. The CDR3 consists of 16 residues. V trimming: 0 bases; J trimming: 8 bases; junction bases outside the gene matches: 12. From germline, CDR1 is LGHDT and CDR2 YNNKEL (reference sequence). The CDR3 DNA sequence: TGTGCCAGCAGCCAAGACTCCCCTACTGGGGACAGAGAAGCTTTCTTT. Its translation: CASSQDSPTGDREAFF.

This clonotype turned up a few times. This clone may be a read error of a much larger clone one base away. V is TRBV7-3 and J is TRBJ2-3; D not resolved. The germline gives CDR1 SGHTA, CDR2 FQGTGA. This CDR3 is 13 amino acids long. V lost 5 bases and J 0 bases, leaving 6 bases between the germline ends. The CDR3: CASSGSSTDTQYF. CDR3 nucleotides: TGTGCCAGCAGCGGCTCTAGCACAGATACGCAGTATTTT. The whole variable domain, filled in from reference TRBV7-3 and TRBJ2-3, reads GAGVSQTPSNKVTEKGKYVELRCDPISGHTALYWYRQSLGQGPEFLIYFQGTGAADDSGLPNDRFFAVRPEGSVSTLKIQRTERGDSAVYLCASSGSSTDTQYFGPGTRLTVL.

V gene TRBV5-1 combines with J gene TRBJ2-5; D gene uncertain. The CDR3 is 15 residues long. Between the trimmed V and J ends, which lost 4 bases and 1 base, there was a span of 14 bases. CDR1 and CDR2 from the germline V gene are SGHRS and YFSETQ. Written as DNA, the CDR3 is TGCGCCAGCAGCCCGATTGCTGCTCTCCAAGAGACCCAGTACTTC. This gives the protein CASSPIAALQETQYF. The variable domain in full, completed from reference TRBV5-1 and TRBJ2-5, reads KAGVTQTPRYLIKTRGQQVTLSCSPISGHRSVSWYQQTPGQGLQFLFEYFSETQRNKGNFPGRFSGRQFSNSRSEMNVSTLELGDSALYLCASSPIAALQETQYFGPGTRLLVL.

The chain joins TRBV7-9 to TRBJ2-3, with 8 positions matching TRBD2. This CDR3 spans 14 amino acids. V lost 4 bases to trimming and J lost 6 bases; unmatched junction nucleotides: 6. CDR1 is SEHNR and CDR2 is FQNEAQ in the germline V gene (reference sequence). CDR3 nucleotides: TGTGCCAGCAGCTCCGGGGGGGCCTGGGATACGCAGTATTTT. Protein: CASSSGGAWDTQYF.

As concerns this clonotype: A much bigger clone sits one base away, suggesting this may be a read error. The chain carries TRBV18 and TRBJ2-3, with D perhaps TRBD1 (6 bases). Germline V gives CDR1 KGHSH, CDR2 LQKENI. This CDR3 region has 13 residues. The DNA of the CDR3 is TGTGTCAGCTCACCACGAGGGGGAGATACGCAGTATTTT. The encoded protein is CVSSPRGGDTQYF.

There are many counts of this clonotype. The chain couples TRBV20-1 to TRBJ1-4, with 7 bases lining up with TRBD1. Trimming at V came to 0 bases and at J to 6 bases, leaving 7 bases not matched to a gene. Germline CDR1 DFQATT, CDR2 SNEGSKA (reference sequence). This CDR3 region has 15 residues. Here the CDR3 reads CSARDGKTGYEKLFF. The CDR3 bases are TGCAGTGCTAGAGATGGGAAGACAGGGTATGAAAAACTGTTTTTT.

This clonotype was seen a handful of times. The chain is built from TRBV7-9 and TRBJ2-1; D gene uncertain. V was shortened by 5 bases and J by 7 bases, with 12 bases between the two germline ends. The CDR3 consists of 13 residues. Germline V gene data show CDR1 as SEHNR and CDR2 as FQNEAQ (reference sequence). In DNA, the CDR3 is TGTGCCAGCAGCATATTAACGTTTAATGAGCAGTTCTTC. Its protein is CASSILTFNEQFF.

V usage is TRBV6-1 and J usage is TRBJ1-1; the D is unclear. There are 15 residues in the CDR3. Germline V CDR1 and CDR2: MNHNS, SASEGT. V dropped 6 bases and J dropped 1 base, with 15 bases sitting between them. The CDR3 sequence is CASRASPPGNTEAFF. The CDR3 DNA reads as TGTGCCAGCAGAGCATCCCCCCCGGGGAACACTGAAGCTTTCTTT.

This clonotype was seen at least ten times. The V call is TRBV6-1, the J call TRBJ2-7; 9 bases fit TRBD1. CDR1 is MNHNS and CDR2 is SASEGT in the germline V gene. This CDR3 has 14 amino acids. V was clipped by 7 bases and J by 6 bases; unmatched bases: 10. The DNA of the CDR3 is TGTGCCAGCACCCCGATTCCGGGACAGGGCGAGCAGTACTTC. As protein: CASTPIPGQGEQYF.

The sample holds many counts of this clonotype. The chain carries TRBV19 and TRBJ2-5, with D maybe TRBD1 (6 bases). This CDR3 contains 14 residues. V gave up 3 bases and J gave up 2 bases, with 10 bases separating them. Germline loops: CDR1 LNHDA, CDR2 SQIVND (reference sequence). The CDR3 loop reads CASSIRDKQETQYF. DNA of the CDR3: TGTGCCAGTAGTATCCGGGACAAGCAAGAGACCCAGTACTTC.

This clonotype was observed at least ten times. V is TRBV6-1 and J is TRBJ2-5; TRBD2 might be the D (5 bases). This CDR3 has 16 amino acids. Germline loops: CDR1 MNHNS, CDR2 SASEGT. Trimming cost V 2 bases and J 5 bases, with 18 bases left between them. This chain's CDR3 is CASSEPAGPPGETQYF. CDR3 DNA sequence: TGTGCCAGCAGTGAACCGGCCGGGCCCCCGGGGGAGACCCAGTACTTC.

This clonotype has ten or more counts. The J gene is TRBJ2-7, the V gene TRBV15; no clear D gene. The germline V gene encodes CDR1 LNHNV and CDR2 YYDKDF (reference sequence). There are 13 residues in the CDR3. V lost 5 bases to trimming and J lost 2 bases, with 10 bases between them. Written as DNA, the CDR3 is TGTGCCACCAGCCACACTTCAACCTACGAGCAGTACTTC. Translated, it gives CATSHTSTYEQYF.

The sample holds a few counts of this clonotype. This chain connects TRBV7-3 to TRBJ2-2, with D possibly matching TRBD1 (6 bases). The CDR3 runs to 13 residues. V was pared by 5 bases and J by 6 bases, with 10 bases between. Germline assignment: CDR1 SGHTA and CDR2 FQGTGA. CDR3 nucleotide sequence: TGTGCCAGCAGCCCACAGGGATCCGGGGAGCTGTTTTTT. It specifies CASSPQGSGELFF.

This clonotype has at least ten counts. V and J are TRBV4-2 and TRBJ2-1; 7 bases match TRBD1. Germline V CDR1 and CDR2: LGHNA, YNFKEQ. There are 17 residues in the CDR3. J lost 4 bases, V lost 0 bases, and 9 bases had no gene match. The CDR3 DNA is TGTGCCAGCAGCCAAGATGGGCAGGCAGGGGGATACAATGAGCAGTTCTTC. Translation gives CASSQDGQAGGYNEQFF.

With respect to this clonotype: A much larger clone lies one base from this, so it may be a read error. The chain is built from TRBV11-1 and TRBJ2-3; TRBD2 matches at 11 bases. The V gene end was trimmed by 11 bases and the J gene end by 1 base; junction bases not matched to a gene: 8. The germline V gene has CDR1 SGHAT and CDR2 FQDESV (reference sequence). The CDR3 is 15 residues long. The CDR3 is CAGGMTSGGTDTQYF. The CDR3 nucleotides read TGTGCCGGCGGCATGACTAGCGGGGGCACAGATACGCAGTATTTT.

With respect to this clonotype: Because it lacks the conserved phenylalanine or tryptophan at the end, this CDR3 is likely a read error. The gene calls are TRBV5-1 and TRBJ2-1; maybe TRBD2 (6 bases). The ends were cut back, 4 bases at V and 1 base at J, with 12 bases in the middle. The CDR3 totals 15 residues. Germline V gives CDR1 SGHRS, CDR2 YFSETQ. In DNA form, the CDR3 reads TGCGCCAGCAGCCCCTACGGGGGTTCCTACAATGAGCAGTTCTCC. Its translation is CASSPYGGSYNEQFS.

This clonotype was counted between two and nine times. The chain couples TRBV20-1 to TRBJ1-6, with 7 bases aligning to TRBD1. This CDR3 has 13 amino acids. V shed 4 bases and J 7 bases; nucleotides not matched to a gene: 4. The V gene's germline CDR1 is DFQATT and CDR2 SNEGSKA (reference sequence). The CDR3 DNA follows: TGCAGTGCTACGGGACAGCAGAATTCACCCCTCCACTTT. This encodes CSATGQQNSPLHF.

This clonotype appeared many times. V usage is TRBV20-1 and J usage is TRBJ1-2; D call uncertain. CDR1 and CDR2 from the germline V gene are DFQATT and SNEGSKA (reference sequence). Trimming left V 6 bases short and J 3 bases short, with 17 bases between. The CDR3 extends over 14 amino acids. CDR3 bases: TGCAGTGCATACCCTCAAGCCTCATACTATGGCTACACCTTC. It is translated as CSAYPQASYYGYTF.

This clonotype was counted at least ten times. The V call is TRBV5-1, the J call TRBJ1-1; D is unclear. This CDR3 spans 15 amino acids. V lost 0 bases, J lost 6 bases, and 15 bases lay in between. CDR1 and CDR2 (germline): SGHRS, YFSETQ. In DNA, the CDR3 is TGCGCCAGCAGCTTGGCGGGAGGGCTGGGAGCTGAAGCTTTCTTT. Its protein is CASSLAGGLGAEAFF.

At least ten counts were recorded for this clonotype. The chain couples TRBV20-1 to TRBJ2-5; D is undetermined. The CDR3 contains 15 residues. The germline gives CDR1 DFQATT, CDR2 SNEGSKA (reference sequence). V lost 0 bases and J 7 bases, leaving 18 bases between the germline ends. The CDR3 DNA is TGCAGTGCTAGAGATAAAGCAGAGTCTTGGGTGACCCAGTACTTC. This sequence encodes CSARDKAESWVTQYF.